The 24 T cell receptor beta chains below all came from one sample that was sequenced in a study of blood T cell repertoires in COVID-19. Libraries were prepared by immunoSEQ multiplex PCR; TCRdb keeps only in-frame clonotypes and omits some of them. The table records roughly 260,000 clones, 80% to 90% of them present only once. The sample comprised PBMCs or T cells enriched from blood (not recorded which). The receptors here all came from a woman in her 50s who had recovered from COVID-19.

The rearrangement joins TRBV9 to TRBJ2-5, with 7 bases lining up with TRBD1. Germline CDR1 SGDLS, CDR2 YYNGEE. Trimming cost V 2 bases and J 1 base; bases outside gene matches: 2. The CDR3 is 14 residues long. The CDR3 sequence: CASSVGQAQETQYF. The CDR3, as DNA: TGTGCCAGCAGCGTCGGACAGGCCCAAGAGACCCAGTACTTC.

Details on this clone: The same CDR3 also results from other DNA sequences found in this sample. The chain recombines TRBV7-9 with TRBJ1-2; 7 bases agree with TRBD1. This CDR3 spans 12 amino acids. In germline, CDR1 is SEHNR, CDR2 FQNEAQ (reference sequence). J gave up 6 bases and V 5 bases, and 3 bases lay outside the gene matches. DNA for the CDR3: TGTGCCAGCAGCCGAGACAGGGATGGCTACACCTTC. It specifies CASSRDRDGYTF.

J is TRBJ2-7 and V is TRBV19; TRBD2 agrees at 8 bases. V gave up 10 bases and J gave up 3 bases; unmatched junction bases: 11. Per germline, CDR1 LNHDA and CDR2 SQIVND (reference sequence). There are 14 residues in the CDR3. The CDR3 sequence: CATQSRGGVYEQYF. For the CDR3, the DNA is TGTGCCACCCAGTCCCGGGGGGGGGTCTACGAGCAGTACTTC.

V usage is TRBV7-2 and J usage is TRBJ2-5; 8 bases map to TRBD2. CDR1 is SGHTA, CDR2 FQGNSA, per germline. This CDR3 spans 14 amino acids. V lost 1 base, J lost 3 bases, and 1 base stayed unmatched. CDR3: CASSLGAGEETQYF. CDR3 bases: TGTGCCAGCAGCTTAGGAGCGGGAGAAGAGACCCAGTACTTC. The full variable domain, its missing parts supplied by reference TRBV7-2 and TRBJ2-5, is GAGVSQSPSNKVTEKGKDVELRCDPISGHTALYWYRQSLGQGLEFLIYFQGNSAPDKSGLPSDRFSAERTGGSVSTLTIQRTQQEDSAVYLCASSLGAGEETQYFGPGTRLLVL.

As for this clone: At one boundary the junction diverges from the germline segment, which might be a read error. J is TRBJ1-1 and V is TRBV20-1; TRBD1 matches at 7 bases. This CDR3 has 9 residues. CDR1 is DFQATT and CDR2 is SNEGSKA in the germline V gene (reference sequence). The CDR3 loop is CSGTDRPWF. The CDR3 bases are TGCAGTGGCACGGACAGGCCCTGGTTT.

This chain uses TRBV11-2 with TRBJ2-4, with 15 bases lining up with TRBD2. The CDR3 contains 15 residues. J was trimmed by 15 bases and V by 5 bases; bases with no gene match: 11. Germline V gives CDR1 SGHAT, CDR2 FQNNGV. CDR3 nucleotides: TGTGCCAGCAGCCCCCAAGGGACTAGCGGGGGGACGTTGTACTTC. It is translated as CASSPQGTSGGTLYF.

This clone was detected only a few times. The rearrangement uses TRBV10-3 and TRBJ2-7; perhaps TRBD1 as D (6 bases). The CDR3 contains 13 residues. CDR1 is ENHRY and CDR2 is SYGVKD in the germline V gene. V gave up 11 bases and J gave up 3 bases, with 17 bases separating them. The CDR3: CAVREGTSYEQYF. Here the CDR3 DNA reads TGTGCCGTCCGGGAAGGGACAAGCTACGAGCAGTACTTC.

This chain uses TRBV6-2 or TRBV6-3 with TRBJ2-7; TRBD2 is a possible D gene (6 bases). Trimming left V 6 bases short and J 5 bases short, with 11 bases between. The CDR3 length is 12 residues. CDR1 and CDR2 (germline): MNHEY, SVGEGT. Written as DNA, the CDR3 is TGTGCCAGCAGCCTGACTAGAAACGAGCAGTACTTC. Translating gives CASSLTRNEQYF.

V and J are TRBV28 and TRBJ1-6; tentative D call: TRBD1 (5 bases). V gave up 2 bases and J gave up 3 bases, with 8 bases separating them. The CDR3 is 15 residues long. Germline values: CDR1 MDHEN, CDR2 SYDVKM. CDR3 bases: TGTGCCAGCAGTTTAGGGGGGGGCTATAATTCACCCCTCCACTTT. Its translation is CASSLGGGYNSPLHF. The full variable domain, completed using reference TRBV28 and TRBJ1-6, is DVKVTQSSRYLVKRTGEKVFLECVQDMDHENMFWYRQDPGLGLRLIYFSYDVKMKEKGDIPEGYSVSREKKERFSLILESASTNQTSMYLCASSLGGGYNSPLHFGNGTRLTVT.

CDR3 amino acids: CASSFGGSTEAFF. The DNA for the CDR3 is TGTGCCAGCAGCTTCGGGGGTTCCACTGAAGCTTTCTTT. This chain uses TRBV7-9 with TRBJ1-1; weak D call: TRBD1 (5 bases). Germline assignment: CDR1 SEHNR and CDR2 FQNEAQ (reference sequence). V was trimmed by 3 bases and J by 4 bases, leaving 9 bases between them. This CDR3 comprises 13 residues.

The chain recombines TRBV5-1 with TRBJ1-1, with 8 bases matching TRBD1. CDR3 length equals 14 residues. Per the germline V gene, CDR1 is SGHRS and CDR2 is YFSETQ. Trimming took 4 bases from V and 5 from J; bases not matched to a gene: 7. CDR3 sequence (DNA): TGCGCCAGCAGCCAAACAGGGGGAGGAACTGAAGCTTTCTTT. Amino acid sequence: CASSQTGGGTEAFF.

This chain joins TRBV6-5 and TRBJ1-2, with 7 positions matching TRBD1. Germline V lookup: CDR1 MNHEY, CDR2 SVGAGI. CDR3 size: 14 residues. J gave up 5 bases and V 6 bases, and 9 bases lay outside the gene matches. The CDR3 region has the DNA TGTGCCAGCAGAAATCTACAGGGGCTGTATGGCTACACCTTC. Translating gives CASRNLQGLYGYTF.

The chain couples TRBV5-1 to TRBJ2-3, with 8 nucleotides matching TRBD1. The CDR3 totals 17 residues. Losses at the gene ends were 4 bases for V and 0 bases for J; bases not matched to a gene: 10. CDR1 is SGHRS and CDR2 is YFSETQ in the germline V gene. The CDR3 sequence is CASSAGRDRYSTDTQYF. Written as DNA, the CDR3 is TGCGCCAGCAGCGCCGGAAGGGACAGGTATAGCACAGATACGCAGTATTTT.

The chain is built from TRBV10-3 and TRBJ1-1; D ambiguous. This CDR3 is 12 amino acids long. Germline CDR1 and CDR2: ENHRY and SYGVKD. V was shortened by 2 bases and J by 7 bases, with 8 bases between the two germline ends. CDR3 protein: CAISEAGGEAFF. Written as DNA, the CDR3 is TGTGCCATCAGTGAGGCCGGAGGTGAAGCTTTCTTT.

This clone was seen more than once but under ten times. The chain recombines TRBV29-1 with TRBJ2-5, with 11 bases fitting TRBD2. Germline CDR1 reads SQVTM; CDR2 reads ANQGSEA. This CDR3 spans 19 amino acids. The J segment lost 2 bases and the V segment lost 2 bases, leaving 16 bases of the junction unmatched. The CDR3 nucleotides are TGCAGCGTTGAACCGTGGGCTAGCGGGAGGTTTATAGGGCAAGAGACCCAGTACTTC. It is translated as CSVEPWASGRFIGQETQYF.

The V call is TRBV18, the J call TRBJ2-1; 7 nucleotides match TRBD2. Germline V gene sequence: CDR1 KGHSH, CDR2 LQKENI. With 0 bases clipped from V and 4 bases from J, the junction kept 6 bases outside the gene matches. CDR3 length: 16 residues. The CDR3 is CASSPPTREYYNEQFF. CDR3 coding DNA: TGTGCCAGCTCACCACCGACGCGGGAGTATTACAATGAGCAGTTCTTC.

The chain carries TRBV10-3 and TRBJ2-1; 7 bases fit TRBD1. Germline CDR1 is ENHRY and CDR2 is SYGVKD. The CDR3 runs 12 residues. The V and J ends lost 8 bases and 9 bases, in that order; junction bases with no gene match: 7. CDR3 region: CAIRQGTGEQFF. As DNA, the CDR3 is TGTGCCATCCGACAGGGAACTGGTGAGCAGTTCTTC.

V gene TRBV5-1 combines with J gene TRBJ1-4; TRBD1 matches at 9 bases. The CDR3 is 16 amino acids. The junction had 4 bases not matched to a gene; V was cut back by 4 bases and J by 0 bases. Germline CDR1 SGHRS, CDR2 YFSETQ. The CDR3, as DNA: TGCGCCAGCAGCCAGGGACAGGGAGCAACTAATGAAAAACTGTTTTTT. It specifies CASSQGQGATNEKLFF.

This clone was seen a single time. The chain links TRBV7-2 to TRBJ2-1; 8 nucleotides line up with TRBD2. V was clipped by 7 bases and J by 0 bases; unmatched bases: 14. The CDR3 totals 18 residues. The germline gives CDR1 SGHTA, CDR2 FQGNSA. In DNA, the CDR3 is TGTGCCAGCACCCTCCCGGGGGGGGAGCCGAGCTCCTACAATGAGCAGTTCTTC. This encodes CASTLPGGEPSSYNEQFF.

V is TRBV27 and J is TRBJ1-4; 7 bases are shared with TRBD1. With V trimmed by 2 bases and J by 5 bases, 8 bases remained unmatched. Looked up from germline, CDR1 is MNHEY and CDR2 is SMNVEV (reference sequence). CDR3 length equals 16 residues. CDR3 bases: TGTGCCAGCAGTTTAACATTCGGGACAGCAAATGAAAAACTGTTTTTT. It specifies CASSLTFGTANEKLFF.

The chain recombines TRBV2 with TRBJ1-1, with D unresolved. The germline V and J ends were trimmed by 6 bases and 3 bases, with 11 bases remaining between them. Germline lookup yields CDR1 SNHLY and CDR2 FYNNEI. The CDR3 has 13 residues. In DNA, the CDR3 is TGTGCCAGCAGGTATGACGGGTACACTGAAGCTTTCTTT. Encoded protein: CASRYDGYTEAFF.

The rearrangement uses TRBV12-5 and TRBJ1-5; 10 positions match TRBD1. Germline V gene sequence: CDR1 LGHNT, CDR2 FRNRAP. V was pared by 7 bases and J by 4 bases, with 4 bases of the junction left unmatched. This CDR3 contains 14 residues. The CDR3 loop reads CASAMGQGNQPQHF. CDR3 sequence (DNA): TGTGCTAGTGCCATGGGACAGGGGAATCAGCCCCAGCATTTT.

This chain joins TRBV27 and TRBJ2-2; 8 bases fit TRBD1. The V and J ends lost 5 bases and 6 bases, in that order; junction bases with no gene match: 14. This CDR3 comprises 17 residues. The germline V gene has CDR1 MNHEY and CDR2 SMNVEV (reference sequence). CDR3 bases: TGTGCCAGCAGTACGCCCCCGGACAGGGTTCATGCCGGGGAGCTGTTTTTT. Amino acid sequence: CASSTPPDRVHAGELFF.

This rearrangement joins TRBV3-1 (or the pseudogene TRBV3-2) to TRBJ2-5; 12 nucleotides match TRBD2. This CDR3 spans 15 amino acids. Trimming at V came to 4 bases and at J to 4 bases, leaving 4 bases not matched to a gene. Germline V gene data show CDR1 as LGHDT and CDR2 as YNNKEL (reference sequence). The CDR3 nucleotides read TGTGCCAGCAGCCCGCCGGGACTAGCGGGAGAGACCCAGTACTTC. It encodes CASSPPGLAGETQYF.